This TCR beta chain was found in a study of metastatic and nonmetastatic thyroid tumors. In its sample, this clone was seen many times. The entire patient cohort was treatment-naive prior to thyroid surgery. TCRdb re-clonotyped the PCR reads through MiXCR. The table has 15,000 to 20,000 clones, roughly a fifth seen once. Trimming cost V 6 bases and J 5 bases; bases outside gene matches: 2. CDR1 and CDR2 from the germline V gene are LNHDA and SQIVND (reference sequence). CDR3 length: 13 residues. The TCR originated in a female donor with papillary thyroid cancer or a benign thyroid nodule (not recorded which). Some clones in this sample may be carry-over from other donors' samples. The rearrangement uses TRBV19 and TRBJ1-5; 9 bases are a match to TRBD1. Material for sequencing was tumor tissue. DNA of the CDR3: TGTGCCAGTAGGGGACAGGGCTATCAGCCCCAGCATTTT. Its translation: CASRGQGYQPQHF. Full variable domain (remainder filled in from reference TRBV19 and TRBJ1-5): DGGITQSPKYLFRKEGQNVTLSCEQNLNHDAMYWYRQDPGQGLRLIYYSQIVNDFQKGDIAEGYSVSREKKESFPLTVTSAQKNPTAFYLCASRGQGYQPQHFGDGTRLSIL.